One and the same sample provided the 20 T cell receptor beta chains below, sequenced in a study of primary melanoma T cells and metastatic recurrence. TCRdb's table, derived via immunoSEQ multiplex PCR, lists solely in-frame clones and lacks some. The sample has about 2,300 clones, approximately 75% seen once; the top ten hold around 28%. The material sequenced was melanoma tumor tissue. The origin of the receptors is a human donor with melanoma.

CDR3 bases: TGTGCCAGCCAGGGCCGCCAAGGCCAGGGGACCGGGGAGCTGTTTTTT. Amino acid sequence: CASQGRQGQGTGELFF. J is TRBJ2-2 and V is TRBV28, with D possibly being TRBD1 (6 bases). Germline-derived CDR1 and CDR2 are MDHEN and SYDVKM. Deletions cut 8 bases from V and 5 bases from J, with 21 bases between. This CDR3 has 16 residues.

In its sample, this clone is medium-sized (0.01 to 0.1%). The CDR3 coding sequence is TGTGCCAGCAAAAAACTCACTAACTATGGCTACACCTTC. Protein sequence: CASKKLTNYGYTF. J is TRBJ1-2 and V is TRBV6-8; D gene unclear. Germline values: CDR1 MNHGY, CDR2 SAAAGT. There are 13 residues in the CDR3. Trimming cost V 7 bases and J 0 bases, with 9 bases left between them.

Worth noting for this clone: One junction end does not reproduce the germline sequence, and a read error may be involved. The genes are TRBV11-3 and TRBJ1-2, with 7 bases identical to TRBD1. CDR3 length: 15 residues. The germline V gene has CDR1 SGHNT and CDR2 YENEEA. The CDR3: CASSLGPGQPYGYTF. The CDR3 region has the DNA TGTGCCAGCAGCTTGGGCCCGGGACAGCCTTATGGCTACACCTTT.

By share, this clone ranks as medium-sized. The gene calls are TRBV11-3 and TRBJ1-6, with 7 bases matching TRBD1. The ends lost 2 bases at V and 10 bases at J; junction bases unmatched: 5. Germline V lookup: CDR1 SGHNT, CDR2 YENEEA. The CDR3 is made up of 14 amino acids. The CDR3 region has the DNA TGTGCCAGCAGCTTACCCCAGGGGGACTCACCCCTCCACTTT. Its protein product is CASSLPQGDSPLHF.

The genes are TRBV6-8 and TRBJ1-1; possibly TRBD1 for D (5 bases). Germline V gene lookup returns CDR1 MNHGY and CDR2 SAAAGT. Between the trimmed V and J ends, which lost 5 bases and 2 bases, there was a span of 9 bases. This CDR3 comprises 13 residues. The DNA of the CDR3 is TGTGCCAGCAGTGACAGTTCCAACACTGAAGCTTTCTTT. This sequence encodes CASSDSSNTEAFF.

In its sample, this clone was seen once. The V call is TRBV6-8, the J call TRBJ1-3; 7 bases agree with TRBD1. From germline, CDR1 is MNHGY and CDR2 SAAAGT. This CDR3 has 17 residues. V gave up 2 bases and J gave up 4 bases; unmatched junction bases: 11. CDR3 in DNA: TGTGCCAGCAGTTACGGCCCGACAGGGAGGTCCGGAAACACCATATATTTT. Protein product: CASSYGPTGRSGNTIYF.

The chain is built from TRBV11-3 and TRBJ1-2; D possibly corresponds to TRBD1 (6 bases). The CDR3 covers 14 residues. Deletions cut 3 bases from V and 0 bases from J, with 8 bases between. Per germline, CDR1 SGHNT and CDR2 YENEEA. CDR3 bases: TGTGCCAGCAGCTTGGACAGAACTAACTATGGCTACACCTTC. Translating it yields CASSLDRTNYGYTF.

This clone was seen a few times. This rearrangement joins TRBV11-3 to TRBJ1-3; D unclear. The CDR3 consists of 15 residues. Germline-derived CDR1 and CDR2 are SGHNT and YENEEA. Trimming cost V 2 bases and J 0 bases, with 8 bases left between them. The CDR3 DNA reads as TGTGCCAGCAGCTTATCAGGAATCTCTGGAAACACCATATATTTT. As protein: CASSLSGISGNTIYF.

The J gene is TRBJ2-1, the V gene TRBV7-6, with D possibly matching TRBD1 (6 bases). CDR1 is SGHVS, CDR2 FNYEAQ, per germline. The CDR3 is made up of 16 amino acids. V was shortened by 5 bases and J by 5 bases, with 19 bases between the two germline ends. In nucleotides, the CDR3 is TGTGCCAGCAGCCAAGCAGAACCGGGACACCACAATGAGCAGTTCTTC. It codes for CASSQAEPGHHNEQFF. The full variable domain, completed using reference TRBV7-6 and TRBJ2-1, is GAGVSQSPRYKVTKRGQDVALRCDPISGHVSLYWYRQALGQGPEFLTYFNYEAQQDKSGLPNDRFSAERPEGSISTLTIQRTEQRDSAMYRCASSQAEPGHHNEQFFGPGTRLTVL.

The V and J genes are TRBV6-8 and TRBJ1-5, with unresolved D. V gave up 2 bases and J gave up 5 bases, with 10 bases separating them. Germline CDR1 MNHGY, CDR2 SAAAGT. The CDR3 consists of 14 residues. This CDR3 reads CASSYRGPDQPQHF. CDR3 in DNA: TGTGCCAGCAGTTACCGCGGCCCCGATCAGCCCCAGCATTTT.

This CDR3 reads CASSQVVGTATNEKLFF. The CDR3 DNA reads as TGTGCCAGCAGCCAAGTGGTTGGCACGGCAACTAATGAAAAACTGTTTTTT. This sequence joins TRBV14 and TRBJ1-4; D uncertain. The CDR3 totals 17 residues. Trimming removed 1 base from V and 0 bases from J, with 12 bases in between. Germline V gene sequence: CDR1 SGHDN, CDR2 FVKESK.

This clone has just a few counts. The V and J genes are TRBV11-3 and TRBJ2-1, with D possibly being TRBD1 (6 bases). The V end was cut by 3 bases, the J end by 7 bases, with 19 bases between. This CDR3 contains 16 residues. Looked up from germline, CDR1 is SGHNT and CDR2 is YENEEA. The CDR3 DNA sequence: TGTGCCAGCAGCTTGGGTCTGACAGGCGGTTTAAATGAGCAGTTCTTC. Protein: CASSLGLTGGLNEQFF.

The chain couples TRBV6-7 to TRBJ1-5, with TRBD1 matching over 7 bases. TRBV6-7 is recorded as an ORF, its role being uncertain. V shed 10 bases, J shed 4 bases, and the junction held 7 bases outside the gene matches. The CDR3 sequence is 13 residues long. The CDR3 is CAIGQAENQPQHF. The CDR3 nucleotides are TGTGCCATTGGACAGGCCGAAAATCAGCCCCAGCATTTT.

This clone was observed a few times. The chain employs TRBV6-8 and TRBJ2-2; maybe TRBD1 (5 bases). The V and J ends lost 5 bases and 5 bases respectively, with 9 bases between them. This CDR3 region has 13 residues. Germline lookup yields CDR1 MNHGY and CDR2 SAAAGT. CDR3 DNA sequence: TGTGCCAGCAGTGACAAGGGGACCGGGGAGCTGTTTTTT. It encodes CASSDKGTGELFF.

This clone was found a few times. V and J are TRBV28 and TRBJ1-5; 7 nucleotides match TRBD1. The CDR3 sequence is 14 residues long. V was clipped by 6 bases and J by 7 bases; unmatched bases: 9. CDR1 and CDR2 (germline): MDHEN, SYDVKM. The CDR3 sequence is CASRIQGLGQPQHF. DNA for the CDR3: TGTGCCAGCAGAATACAGGGGTTAGGGCAGCCCCAGCATTTT.

The chain couples TRBV30 to TRBJ2-1; D gene uncertain. This CDR3 has 14 residues. Trimming cost V 1 base and J 6 bases, with 13 bases left between them. Germline assignment: CDR1 GTSNPN and CDR2 SVGIG (reference sequence). The CDR3: CAWSEGESINEQFF. CDR3 bases: TGTGCCTGGAGTGAGGGCGAATCCATCAATGAGCAGTTCTTC. Together with reference TRBV30 and TRBJ2-1, the CDR3 gives the full variable domain: SQTIHQWPATLVQPVGSPLSLECTVEGTSNPNLYWYRQAAGRGLQLLFYSVGIGQISSEVPQNLSASRPQDRQFILSSKKLLLSDSGFYLCAWSEGESINEQFFGPGTRLTVL.

The chain combines TRBV11-3 with TRBJ1-2, with TRBD1 matching over 9 bases. The germline CDR1 and CDR2 sequences are SGHNT and YENEEA. The trim removed 1 base at V and 8 bases at J, leaving 5 bases unmatched. CDR3 length equals 14 residues. CDR3 in DNA: TGTGCCAGCAGCTTAGGGGGACAGGGTGTCGGCTACACCTTC. Its translation: CASSLGGQGVGYTF.

J is TRBJ2-1 and V is TRBV6-8; D gene uncertain. The CDR3 consists of 13 residues. V lost 4 bases and J lost 6, with 10 bases in between. CDR1 is MNHGY and CDR2 is SAAAGT in the germline V gene. CDR3 DNA: TGTGCCAGCAGTTCTAATTTAATCAATGAGCAGTTCTTC. It translates to CASSSNLINEQFF.

The chain is built from TRBV29-1 and TRBJ2-5; D is unclear. Trimming removed 4 bases at V and 9 bases at J, with 18 bases between. CDR1 is SQVTM, CDR2 ANQGSEA, per germline. This CDR3 is 13 amino acids long. The CDR3 DNA sequence: TGCAGCGTTGGAGGCAGCCTCAATGGGGCCCAGTACTTC. It translates to CSVGGSLNGAQYF.

This clone is deemed large. The V gene is TRBV7-1, the J gene TRBJ2-7, with D uncertain. TRBV7-1 has ORF status, its function being uncertain. V lost 4 bases and J 2 bases, leaving 9 bases between the germline ends. The CDR3 contains 13 residues. This CDR3 reads CASSLGSAYEQYF. DNA for the CDR3: TGTGCCAGCAGCTTAGGGTCCGCCTACGAGCAGTACTTC.